This T cell receptor (beta chain) came from a study of cytotoxic CD8 clonotypes in ibrutinib-treated CLL. Trimming took 5 bases from V and 0 from J; bases not matched to a gene: 4. Germline CDR1 and CDR2: MNHNY and SVGAGI (reference sequence). This CDR3 is built from 15 residues. The protocol was immunoSEQ multiplex PCR, while the TCRdb copy is restricted to in-frame clones and leaves out a portion. The sample shows fewer than 200,000 clones, more than 80% of them seen only once. The source of this sequence is a human donor with chronic lymphocytic leukemia. This specimen was PBMCs, taken after 24 months of ibrutinib treatment. The J gene is TRBJ2-7, the V gene TRBV6-6; 10 bases match TRBD1. CDR3 nucleotides: TGTGCCAGCAGTGGCCGGGACAGGGGCTCCTACGAGCAGTACTTC. Protein sequence: CASSGRDRGSYEQYF.